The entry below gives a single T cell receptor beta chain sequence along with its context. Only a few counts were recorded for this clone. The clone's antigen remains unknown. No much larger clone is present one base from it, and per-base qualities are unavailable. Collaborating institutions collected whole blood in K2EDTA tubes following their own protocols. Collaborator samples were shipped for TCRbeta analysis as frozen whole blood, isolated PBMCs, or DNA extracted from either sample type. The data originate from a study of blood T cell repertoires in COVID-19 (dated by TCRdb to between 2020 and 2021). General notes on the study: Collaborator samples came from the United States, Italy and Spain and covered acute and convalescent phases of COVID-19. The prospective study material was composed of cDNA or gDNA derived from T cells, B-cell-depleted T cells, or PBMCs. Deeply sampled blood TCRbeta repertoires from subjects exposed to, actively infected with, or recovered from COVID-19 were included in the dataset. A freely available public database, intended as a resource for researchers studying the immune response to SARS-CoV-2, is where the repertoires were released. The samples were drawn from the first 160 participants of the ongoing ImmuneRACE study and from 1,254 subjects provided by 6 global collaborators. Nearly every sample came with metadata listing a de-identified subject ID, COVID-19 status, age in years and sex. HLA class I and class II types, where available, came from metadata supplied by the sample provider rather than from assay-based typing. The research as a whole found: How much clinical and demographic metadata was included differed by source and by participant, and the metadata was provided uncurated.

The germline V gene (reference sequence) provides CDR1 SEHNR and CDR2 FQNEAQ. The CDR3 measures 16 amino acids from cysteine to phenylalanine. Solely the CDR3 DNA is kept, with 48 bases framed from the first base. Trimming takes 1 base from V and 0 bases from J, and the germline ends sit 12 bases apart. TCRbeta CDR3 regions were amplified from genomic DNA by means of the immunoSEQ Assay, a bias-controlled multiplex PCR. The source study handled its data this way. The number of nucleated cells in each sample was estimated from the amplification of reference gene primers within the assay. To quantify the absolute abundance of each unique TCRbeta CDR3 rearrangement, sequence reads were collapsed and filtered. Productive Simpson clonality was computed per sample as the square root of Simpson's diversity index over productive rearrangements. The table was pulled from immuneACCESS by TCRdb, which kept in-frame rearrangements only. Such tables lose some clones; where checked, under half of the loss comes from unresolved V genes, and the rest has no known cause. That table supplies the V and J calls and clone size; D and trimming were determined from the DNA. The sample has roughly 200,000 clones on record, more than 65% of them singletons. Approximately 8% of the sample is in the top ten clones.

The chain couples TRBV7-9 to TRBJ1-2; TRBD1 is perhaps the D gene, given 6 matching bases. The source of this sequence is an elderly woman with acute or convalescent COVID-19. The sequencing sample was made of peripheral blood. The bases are TGTGCCAGCAGCTTAGGCGCCAGGGGCCCTAACTATGGCTACACCTTC. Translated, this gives CASSLGARGPNYGYTF.